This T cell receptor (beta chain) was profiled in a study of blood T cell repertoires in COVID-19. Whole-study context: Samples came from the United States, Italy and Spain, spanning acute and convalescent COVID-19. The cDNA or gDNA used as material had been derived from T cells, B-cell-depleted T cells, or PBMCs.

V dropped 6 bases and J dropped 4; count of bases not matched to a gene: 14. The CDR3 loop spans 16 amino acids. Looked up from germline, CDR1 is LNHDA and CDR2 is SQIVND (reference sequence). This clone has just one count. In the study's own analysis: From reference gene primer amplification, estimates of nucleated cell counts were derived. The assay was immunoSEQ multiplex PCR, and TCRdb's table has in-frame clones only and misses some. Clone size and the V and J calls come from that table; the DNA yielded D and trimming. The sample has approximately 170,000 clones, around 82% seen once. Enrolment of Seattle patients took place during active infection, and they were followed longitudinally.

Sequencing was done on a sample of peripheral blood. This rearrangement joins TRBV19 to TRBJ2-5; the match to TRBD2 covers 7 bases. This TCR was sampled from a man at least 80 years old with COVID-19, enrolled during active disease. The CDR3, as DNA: TGTGCCAGTAGCCCACCGGCCGGGGGGAGGATAGAGACCCAGTACTTC. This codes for CASSPPAGGRIETQYF.